What follows describes a single T cell receptor (beta chain). Its antigen is not known. This entry is derived from a study of OX40 agonist ivuxolimab in advanced cancers. About the study: Partial responses were recorded for three patients, including one with hepatocellular carcinoma and two with cutaneous melanoma.

Clones were sequenced by immunoSEQ multiplex PCR, and TCRdb holds only the in-frame ones, with some missing. The table includes 53,000 or so clones, about 81% detected once. Study-level points and caveats: CD4+ and CD8+ T cells in blood underwent clonal expansion by week 6 at 0.1 to 3.0 mg/kg.

Trimming took 4 bases from V and 5 from J, leaving 12 bases between them. Looked up from germline, CDR1 is SGHRS and CDR2 is YFSETQ. The CDR3 loop spans 14 amino acids. Sample: CD4+ or CD8+ T cells sorted from blood, taken in a trial of the OX40 agonist ivuxolimab. The TCR was taken from an adult with an advanced solid tumor such as melanoma, head and neck, liver or kidney cancer. The J gene is TRBJ2-2, the V gene TRBV5-1; tentatively, D is TRBD1 (6 bases). The CDR3 DNA reads as TGCGCCAGCAGCGTAGGACAGCAAACCGGGGAGCTGTTTTTT. Translated, it gives CASSVGQQTGELFF.